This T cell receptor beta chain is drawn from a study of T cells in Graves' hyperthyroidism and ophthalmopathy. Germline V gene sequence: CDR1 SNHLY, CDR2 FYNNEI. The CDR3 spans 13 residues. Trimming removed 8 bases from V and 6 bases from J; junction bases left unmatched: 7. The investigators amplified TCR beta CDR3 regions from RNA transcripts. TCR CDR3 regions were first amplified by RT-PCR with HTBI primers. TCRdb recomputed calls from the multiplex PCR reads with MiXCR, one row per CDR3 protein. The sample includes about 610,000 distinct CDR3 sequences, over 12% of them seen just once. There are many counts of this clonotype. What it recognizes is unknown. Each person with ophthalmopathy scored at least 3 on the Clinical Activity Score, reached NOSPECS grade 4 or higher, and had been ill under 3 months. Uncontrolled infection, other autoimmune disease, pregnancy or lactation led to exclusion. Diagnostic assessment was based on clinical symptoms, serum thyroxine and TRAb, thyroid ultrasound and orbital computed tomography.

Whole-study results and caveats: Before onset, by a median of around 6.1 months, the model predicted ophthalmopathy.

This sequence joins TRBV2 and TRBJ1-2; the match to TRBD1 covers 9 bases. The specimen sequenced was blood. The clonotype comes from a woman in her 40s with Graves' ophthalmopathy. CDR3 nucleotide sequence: TGTGCCAGCCAGGGGACAGGGCTAGATGGCTACACCTTC. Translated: CASQGTGLDGYTF.